The sequence of this T cell receptor (beta chain) was determined in a study of regulatory T cells in long-lasting Graves disease. Points from the study as a whole: Persistent Graves' disease cases displayed lower TCR diversity than newly diagnosed ones. Persistent disease favored TRBV28, TRBJ1-2 and TRBJ2-5. The persistent group shared about 2,600 public clonotypes, more than the approximately 1,000 shared by new patients.

The length of the CDR3 is 14 residues. V was pared by 8 bases and J by 0 bases, with 14 bases between. The germline V gene encodes CDR1 SNHLY and CDR2 FYNNEI. CDR3 regions were amplified by Arm-PCR using iRepertoire HTBI primers to build TCR beta libraries. TCRdb itself ran the multiplex PCR reads through MiXCR, one entry per CDR3 protein. The sample has about 290,000 distinct CDR3 sequences, 20% to 25% seen once. This clonotype occurred many times. The antigen remains undetermined. Time point described: persistent/refractory GD, antithyroid drugs over 5 years with positive TRAb. Generation of the TCR library employed RNA extracted from PBMCs. American Thyroid Association guidelines defined how Graves' disease was diagnosed.

Source: peripheral blood mononuclear cells (PBMCs), taken when the disease was refractory, from a patient treated with antithyroid drugs. V usage is TRBV2 and J usage is TRBJ2-7; D gene uncertain. The receptor was derived from a female donor with Graves disease. This chain's CDR3 is CASWSGPASYEQYF. The CDR3, as DNA: TGTGCCAGCTGGTCTGGGCCTGCCTCCTACGAGCAGTACTTC.